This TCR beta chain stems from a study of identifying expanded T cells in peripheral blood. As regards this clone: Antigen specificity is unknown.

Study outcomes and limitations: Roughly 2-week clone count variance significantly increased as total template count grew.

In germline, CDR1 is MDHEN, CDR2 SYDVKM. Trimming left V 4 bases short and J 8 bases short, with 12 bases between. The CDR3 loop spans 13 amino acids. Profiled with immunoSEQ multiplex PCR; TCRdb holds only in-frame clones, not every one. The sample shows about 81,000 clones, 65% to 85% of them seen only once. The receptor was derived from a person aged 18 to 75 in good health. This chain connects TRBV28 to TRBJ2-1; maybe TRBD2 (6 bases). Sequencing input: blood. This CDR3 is CASSSPTRDEQFF. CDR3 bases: TGTGCCAGCAGTTCACCGACTAGAGATGAGCAGTTCTTC.